The 13 T cell receptor beta chains below come from one sample, sequenced in a study of T cells in Graves' hyperthyroidism and ophthalmopathy. Amplified regions were TCR beta CDR3 sequences from RNA transcripts. A first-round RT-PCR of the TCR CDR3 used the HTBI primer set. One entry per CDR3 protein, called by TCRdb with MiXCR from the multiplex PCR reads. This sample has about 580,000 distinct CDR3 sequences, with roughly 13% found just once. Sequencing was carried out using blood. These receptors were obtained from a woman aged 25 to 45 with Graves' hyperthyroidism that later progressed to Graves' ophthalmopathy.

The chain carries TRBV3-1 and TRBJ2-4; 8 bases are a match to TRBD2. The V and J ends lost 3 bases and 0 bases, in that order; junction bases with no gene match: 4. The CDR3 spans 16 residues. Looked up from germline, CDR1 is LGHDT and CDR2 is YNNKEL (reference sequence). The CDR3 bases are TGTGCCAGCAGCCAGAGCCTAGCGGGAGCCAAAAACATTCAGTACTTC. This gives the protein CASSQSLAGAKNIQYF.

The sample holds many counts of this clonotype. The gene calls are TRBV2 and TRBJ2-7; D might be TRBD1 (7 bases). The CDR3 is made up of 15 amino acids. Germline values: CDR1 SNHLY, CDR2 FYNNEI. V was cut by 6 bases and J by 5 bases, with 20 bases left in between. DNA for the CDR3: TGTGCCAGCAGATGGAGGGGGGACAGCAACGACGAGCAGTACTTC. Its protein product is CASRWRGDSNDEQYF.

Remarks on this clonotype: A read error may be the cause here, since a much bigger clone is one base away. The rearrangement links TRBV20-1 to TRBJ2-1; 11 nucleotides align to TRBD2. The CDR3 contains 17 residues. The germline V gene encodes CDR1 DFQATT and CDR2 SNEGSKA (reference sequence). The CDR3 sequence is CSTRDPSGTSGYNEQFF. The CDR3 region has the DNA TGCAGTACTAGAGATCCTTCCGGGACTAGCGGATACAATGAGCAGTTCTTC.

In this sample, this clonotype turned up many times. This rearrangement joins TRBV28 to TRBJ2-1, with 8 bases matching TRBD2. Per the germline V gene, CDR1 is MDHEN and CDR2 is SYDVKM. Trimming cost V 5 bases and J 3 bases; bases outside gene matches: 6. The CDR3 runs 15 residues. CDR3 nucleotide sequence: TGTGCCAGCAGTACGACTAGCGCATACTACAATGAGCAGTTCTTC. Encoded protein: CASSTTSAYYNEQFF.

The chain recombines TRBV20-1 with TRBJ2-7, with D hard to call. The germline gives CDR1 DFQATT, CDR2 SNEGSKA (reference sequence). This CDR3 region has 14 residues. V gave up 6 bases and J gave up 4 bases, with 19 bases separating them. CDR3 sequence reads: CSASPPEGMYEQYF. In nucleotides, the CDR3 is TGCAGTGCCTCCCCCCCGGAAGGGATGTACGAGCAGTACTTC.

This clonotype appeared many times. The chain is built from TRBV3-1 and TRBJ2-5; 12 bases map to TRBD2. The germline V gene encodes CDR1 LGHDT and CDR2 YNNKEL (reference sequence). V lost 5 bases, J lost 1 base, and 5 bases stayed unmatched. The CDR3 extends over 16 amino acids. CDR3 sequence reads: CASSGTSGPLQETQYF. In DNA, the CDR3 is TGTGCCAGCAGCGGGACTAGCGGGCCTCTCCAAGAGACCCAGTACTTC.

The V and J genes are TRBV18 and TRBJ1-1; D is uncertain. Germline-derived CDR1 and CDR2 are KGHSH and LQKENI. The CDR3 runs 15 residues. The V end lost 1 base, the J end lost 0 bases, and 9 bases lay between the germline ends. In nucleotides, the CDR3 is TGTGCCAGCTCACCACTTCCGACGATGAACACTGAAGCTTTCTTT. Translation: CASSPLPTMNTEAFF.

This clonotype was counted at least ten times. The gene calls are TRBV5-1 and TRBJ2-7, with 14 bases fitting TRBD2. The V and J ends lost 5 bases and 6 bases, in that order; junction bases with no gene match: 13. This CDR3 region has 17 residues. Germline V CDR1 and CDR2: SGHRS, YFSETQ. DNA of the CDR3: TGCGCCAGCAGTACAGACAACCCGGGACTAGCGGGAGCCGAGCAGTACTTC. The encoded protein is CASSTDNPGLAGAEQYF.

Remarks on this clonotype: A read error may be the cause here, since a much bigger clone is one base away. The chain employs TRBV7-8 and TRBJ2-7; D perhaps matches TRBD2 (6 bases). Germline V gene lookup returns CDR1 SGHVS and CDR2 FQNEAQ. CDR3 length equals 16 residues. The CDR3 sequence: CASSLASGSDTYGQYF. The CDR3 nucleotides are TGTGCCAGCAGCTTAGCGTCCGGGAGTGATACCTACGGGCAGTACTTC.

There are many counts of this clonotype. The gene calls are TRBV24-1 and TRBJ1-2; 9 nucleotides align to TRBD1. The CDR3 length is 15 residues. Germline lookup yields CDR1 KGHDR and CDR2 SFDVKD. V dropped 3 bases and J dropped 7; count of bases not matched to a gene: 8. The CDR3, as DNA: TGTGCCACCAGTGATGCGGGACAGGGTTTTCGTGGCTACACCTTC. Residues: CATSDAGQGFRGYTF.

The chain uses TRBV19 and TRBJ1-5; D possibly corresponds to TRBD1 (5 bases). This CDR3 is 13 amino acids long. V lost 6 bases to trimming and J lost 7 bases, with 13 bases between them. Per the germline V gene, CDR1 is LNHDA and CDR2 is SQIVND (reference sequence). CDR3 sequence: CASRSSGTQPQHF. CDR3 DNA: TGTGCCAGTAGATCATCAGGGACCCAGCCCCAGCATTTT. Combining the CDR3 with reference TRBV19 and TRBJ1-5 gives the whole variable domain DGGITQSPKYLFRKEGQNVTLSCEQNLNHDAMYWYRQDPGQGLRLIYYSQIVNDFQKGDIAEGYSVSREKKESFPLTVTSAQKNPTAFYLCASRSSGTQPQHFGDGTRLSIL.

The V and J genes are TRBV28 and TRBJ1-1, with D possibly TRBD1 on 5 matching bases. V was pared by 5 bases and J by 0 bases, with 10 bases between. The CDR3 spans 14 residues. Germline V gene sequence: CDR1 MDHEN, CDR2 SYDVKM. The CDR3 coding sequence is TGTGCCAGCAGTCAGACAGTCATGAACACTGAAGCTTTCTTT. Translation: CASSQTVMNTEAFF.

This clonotype was seen more than once but under ten times. The gene calls are TRBV5-1 and TRBJ2-5; D call uncertain. Per the germline V gene, CDR1 is SGHRS and CDR2 is YFSETQ. This CDR3 is built from 15 residues. With 0 bases removed from V and 2 bases from J, the gap between germline ends came to 11 bases. CDR3 DNA: TGCGCCAGCAGCTTGGCCTCGGAGTTTCAAGAGACCCAGTACTTC. Its protein product is CASSLASEFQETQYF.